This T cell receptor beta chain comes out of a study of identical twins. Points from the study as a whole: It was possible that invariant MAIT and iNKT cells partly confounded the zero-insertion analyses. Models underestimated out-of-frame TCR alpha sharing in monozygotic twins. Twins shared out-of-frame alpha sequences with excess low generation probability.

TCRdb reanalysed the 5' RACE reads using MiXCR and keeps one entry per CDR3 protein. The table records fewer than 450,000 distinct CDR3 sequences, roughly 10% of them present only once. The table lists this clonotype with many counts. No antigen is known for it. This CDR3 has 15 residues. From germline, CDR1 is MNHEY and CDR2 SVGAGI. Trimming at V came to 5 bases and at J to 7 bases, leaving 8 bases not matched to a gene. All donors were healthy Caucasians. This receptor was obtained from a woman in her forties or fifties in good health. The V and J genes are TRBV6-5 and TRBJ2-5; 12 bases align to TRBD2. The specimen sequenced was naive T cells sorted from blood. The CDR3 here is CASSPGLAGIVTQYF. The CDR3, as DNA: TGTGCCAGCAGTCCCGGACTAGCGGGGATTGTGACCCAGTACTTC.